This T cell receptor beta chain was retrieved from a study of spatial heterogeneity in lung cancer. Study-level information: The cohort: approximately 66 early-stage, untreated non-small cell lung cancer patients. Those follow-up PBMC samples that were available underwent sequencing, at a median interval of roughly two years following resection. General study findings and limits: There were more appearances of ubiquitous expanded tumor TCRs in blood at resection than at follow-up.

A distinct unique molecular identifier was carried by each TCR cDNA molecule. TCRdb redid the calling of the 5' RACE reads with MiXCR, one entry per CDR3 protein. Of about 120,000 distinct CDR3 sequences in the sample, 12% were seen once. Germline V gives CDR1 SGHVS, CDR2 FNYEAQ. The CDR3 has 14 amino acids. After removal of 4 bases from V and 5 bases from J, the junction contained 6 bases not matched to a gene. The time point here: blood at routine non-recurrence follow-up after resection. Unsorted tumor, nontumor lung tissue or cryopreserved PBMC supplied the whole RNA. This clonotype was counted between two and nine times. The antigen is not known.

The chain employs TRBV7-6 and TRBJ2-7; 9 bases match TRBD1. The source was PBMCs, collected at follow-up. The TCR was taken from a male donor with early-stage non-small cell lung cancer. CDR3 loop: CASSSPGTGNEQYF. CDR3 DNA: TGTGCCAGCAGCTCCCCCGGGACAGGGAACGAGCAGTACTTC.